The 8 T cell receptor beta chains listed next were all sequenced from one sample in a study of circulating CD8 cells and anti-PD-1 response in melanoma. Sorting of live CD3+CD8+TCRalphabeta+ cells by PD-1 and/or TIGIT gave four subsets. Using roughly 15 ng of total RNA, TCR libraries were made with the QIAseq Immune Repertoire TCR panel. MiXCR was run by TCRdb on the reads, yielding one entry per CDR3 protein. The repertoire holds 700 to 850 distinct CDR3 sequences, with over 3.5% as singletons. The input for sequencing was CD8+ T cells from PBMCs, taken at baseline or after one month of anti-PD-1 therapy (not recorded which). The receptor set was obtained from a human donor with melanoma.

Of note for this clonotype: A much larger clonotype is one base distant, so this may be a read error. The chain has TRBV5-5 and TRBJ2-3, with TRBD1 matching 7 bases. CDR1 is SGHKS and CDR2 is YYEKEE in the germline V gene (reference sequence). The CDR3 totals 16 residues. CDR3 loop: CASTPTRQGSTDTQCF. The CDR3 coding sequence is TGTGCCAGCACCCCTACCCGACAGGGAAGCACAGATACGCAGTGTTTT.

In its sample, this clonotype ranks as large. The CDR3 loop reads CATSDPGGEYGYTF. CDR3 nucleotide sequence: TGTGCCACCAGTGATCCAGGGGGCGAGTATGGCTACACCTTC. The chain uses TRBV24-1 and TRBJ1-2, with 8 positions matching TRBD1. CDR1 and CDR2 from the germline V gene are KGHDR and SFDVKD. V trimming: 3 bases; J trimming: 5 bases; junction bases outside the gene matches: 4. CDR3 length equals 14 residues.

This clonotype rates as large. The chain has TRBV30 and TRBJ2-7, with 10 bases identical to TRBD2. Unmatched junction bases numbered 6, after V lost 0 bases and J lost 4 bases. The CDR3 is made up of 15 amino acids. CDR1 and CDR2 from the germline V gene are GTSNPN and SVGIG (reference sequence). The CDR3 protein is CAWSVPASGGYEQYF. DNA of the CDR3: TGTGCCTGGAGTGTACCCGCTAGCGGGGGTTACGAGCAGTACTTC.

This clonotype came up a few times. The genes are TRBV28 and TRBJ2-7, with D unresolved. Trimming took 1 base from V and 5 from J, leaving 9 bases between them. Germline CDR1 and CDR2: MDHEN and SYDVKM. The CDR3 length is 13 residues. The CDR3 loop is CASSLSVGNEQYF. In DNA, the CDR3 is TGTGCCAGCAGTTTATCTGTAGGGAACGAGCAGTACTTC.

This clonotype counts as large. The J gene is TRBJ1-2, the V gene TRBV12-3 or TRBV12-4; tentatively, D is TRBD1 (5 bases). This CDR3 has 11 amino acids. The germline V and J ends were trimmed by 8 bases and 4 bases, with 8 bases remaining between them. The CDR3 sequence is CASRGTYGYTF. Here the CDR3 DNA reads TGTGCCAGCCGGGGGACCTATGGCTACACCTTC.

This clonotype was seen a few times. This may arise from a read error, as a much more abundant clone is one base away. The chain links TRBV20-1 to TRBJ1-1; the D is unclear. The CDR3 is 12 residues long. Per germline, CDR1 DFQATT and CDR2 SNEGSKA (reference sequence). The CDR3 DNA follows: TGCAGAGCTAGAGATGGAGATGCTGAAGCTTTCTTT. Its protein product is CRARDGDAEAFF.

This clonotype is judged medium-sized. The chain has TRBV6-1 and TRBJ2-1; D is unresolved. V was trimmed by 10 bases and J by 6 bases, leaving 13 bases between them. Germline CDR1 and CDR2: MNHNS and SASEGT. The CDR3 is 12 amino acids. DNA for the CDR3: TGTGCCAAGCCATGTTCATGCAATGAGCAGTTCTTC. The encoded protein is CAKPCSCNEQFF.

Relative to its sample, this clonotype is large. This chain connects TRBV30 to TRBJ2-1, with D maybe TRBD2 (6 bases). There are 13 residues in the CDR3. The V end was cut by 0 bases, the J end by 7 bases, with 10 bases between. CDR1 is GTSNPN and CDR2 is SVGIG in the germline V gene (reference sequence). The CDR3 is CAWSVILANEQFF. CDR3 coding DNA: TGTGCCTGGAGTGTAATACTAGCTAATGAGCAGTTCTTC.